These 18 T cell receptor beta chains were all obtained from the same sample, sequenced in a study of post-analysis software for immune sequencing data. TCR beta cDNA libraries had unique molecular identifiers. TCRdb re-called the PCR reads with MiXCR, one entry per CDR3 protein. Of a few hundred thousand distinct CDR3 sequences in the sample, less than 40% were seen once. General study findings and limits: TRBV5-6, TRBV5-1 and TRBV20-1 were among four or five TRBV segments more frequent in patients than controls.

Their cognate antigens are unknown. Sequencing used blood. The source of these receptors is a girl aged 5-17 years with multiple sclerosis.

The table lists this clonotype with a few counts. The chain links TRBV12-3 or TRBV12-4 to TRBJ2-1; 10 nucleotides line up with TRBD2. This CDR3 spans 15 amino acids. Trimming cost V 6 bases and J 8 bases; bases outside gene matches: 10. CDR3 DNA sequence: TGTGCCAGCAGGGCAGCGGGGGGGCCTGTGGATGAGCAGTTCTTC. Translation gives CASRAAGGPVDEQFF.

This clonotype has a handful of counts. The DNA for the CDR3 is TGTGCCAGCAGTTACTCGGGACACTATGGCTACACCTTC. It encodes CASSYSGHYGYTF. The V call is TRBV6-7, the J call TRBJ1-2, with D tentatively TRBD1 (5 bases). TRBV6-7 is flagged as an ORF with uncertain function. This CDR3 is built from 13 residues. V gave up 0 bases and J gave up 3 bases, with 5 bases separating them.

The chain uses TRBV7-9 and TRBJ2-3, with a weak D call TRBD2 (5 bases). The CDR3 covers 14 residues. The V end was cut by 2 bases, the J end by 9 bases, with 15 bases between. Germline V lookup: CDR1 SEHNR, CDR2 FQNEAQ (reference sequence). The CDR3 DNA reads TGTGCCAGCAGCTTAAGTTCGAACACTAGAACGCAGTATTTT. This codes for CASSLSSNTRTQYF.

The genes are TRBV12-3 or TRBV12-4 and TRBJ1-2; no clear D. CDR3 size: 12 residues. Trimming stripped 5 bases from V and 2 bases from J, with 6 bases between. This CDR3 reads CASSVQNYGYTF. CDR3 DNA sequence: TGTGCCAGCAGTGTACAGAACTATGGCTACACCTTC.

The chain has TRBV6-5 and TRBJ2-5, with TRBD1 matching over 12 bases. The germline gives CDR1 MNHEY, CDR2 SVGAGI. With 8 bases clipped from V and 2 bases from J, the junction kept 9 bases outside the gene matches. The CDR3 sequence is 16 residues long. CDR3 amino acids: CASGARDRGPQETQYF. Here the CDR3 DNA reads TGTGCCAGCGGAGCTCGGGACAGGGGGCCTCAAGAGACCCAGTACTTC.

This clonotype was observed a handful of times. This chain connects TRBV10-3 to TRBJ1-5; no reliable D call. CDR1 is ENHRY and CDR2 is SYGVKD in the germline V gene. CDR3 length: 12 residues. The V gene lost 8 bases and the J gene lost 6 bases, with 11 bases spanning the gap. The CDR3, as DNA: TGTGCCATCGGACTCTCGGGTCAGCCCCAGCATTTT. Its translation: CAIGLSGQPQHF.

The chain couples TRBV4-1 to TRBJ2-7, with unresolved D. The V and J ends lost 3 bases and 0 bases respectively, with 9 bases between them. The CDR3 totals 14 residues. Germline values: CDR1 MGHRA, CDR2 YSYEKL. The CDR3 spells CASSQARSSYEQYF. The CDR3 bases are TGCGCCAGCAGCCAGGCGCGTAGCTCCTACGAGCAGTACTTC.

This clonotype was found a few times. This chain connects TRBV4-3 to TRBJ2-7; D may be TRBD1 (6 bases). This CDR3 comprises 16 residues. Looked up from germline, CDR1 is LGHNA and CDR2 is YSLEER. V was shortened by 4 bases and J by 2 bases, with 18 bases between the two germline ends. DNA for the CDR3: TGCGCCAGCAGCCGCCAAATTTCCGGGACACCCTACGAGCAGTACTTC. As protein: CASSRQISGTPYEQYF.

The rearrangement uses TRBV12-3 or TRBV12-4 and TRBJ2-7; D is uncertain. The CDR3 extends over 12 amino acids. V lost 8 bases to trimming and J lost 5 bases, with 13 bases between them. For the CDR3, the DNA is TGTGCCAGCGGTCTAGAAGCTCACGAGCAGTACTTC. Protein product: CASGLEAHEQYF.

This clonotype has at least ten counts. This sequence joins TRBV7-2 and TRBJ2-3; 13 bases align to TRBD2. The CDR3 covers 16 residues. Trimming at V came to 3 bases and at J to 3 bases, leaving 3 bases not matched to a gene. Germline V gives CDR1 SGHTA, CDR2 FQGNSA. CDR3 bases: TGTGCCAGCAGCTTGCTACTAGCGGGGGGGACAGATACGCAGTATTTT. Translated: CASSLLLAGGTDTQYF. Supplemented by reference TRBV7-2 and TRBJ2-3, the full variable domain reads GAGVSQSPSNKVTEKGKDVELRCDPISGHTALYWYRQSLGQGLEFLIYFQGNSAPDKSGLPSDRFSAERTGGSVSTLTIQRTQQEDSAVYLCASSLLLAGGTDTQYFGPGTRLTVL.

The CDR3 loop is CASNDRGYEQYF. CDR3 in DNA: TGTGCCAGCAATGACAGGGGATACGAGCAGTACTTC. This chain joins TRBV25-1 and TRBJ2-5, with TRBD1 matching 8 bases. The DNA end lines up better with TRBJ2-7; the J call may be wrong. Germline V CDR1 and CDR2: MGHDK, SYGVNS. This CDR3 has 12 residues.

A few counts support this clonotype. The V gene is TRBV10-3, the J gene TRBJ2-7; no clear D. This CDR3 is built from 14 residues. V was shortened by 4 bases and J by 3 bases, with 13 bases between the two germline ends. Germline-derived CDR1 and CDR2 are ENHRY and SYGVKD. The CDR3 here is CAISVSVPFYEQYF. CDR3 nucleotides: TGTGCCATCAGTGTCTCGGTCCCCTTCTACGAGCAGTACTTC.

Comments on this clonotype: At one boundary the junction diverges from the germline segment, which might be a read error. The V and J genes are TRBV10-3 and TRBJ2-3; tentatively, D is TRBD2 (6 bases). The CDR3 spans 17 residues. Germline CDR1 and CDR2: ENHRY and SYGVKD. The CDR3 here is CAISELKWGTSTDMQYF. CDR3 bases: TGTGCCATCAGTGAGCTCAAGTGGGGAACTAGCACAGATATGCAGTATTTT.

V usage is TRBV12-3 or TRBV12-4 and J usage is TRBJ2-2; a possible D gene is TRBD1 (6 bases). This CDR3 has 17 amino acids. V shed 3 bases and J shed 6 bases, with 20 bases lying between them. CDR3 region: CASSLGWGLTSAGELFF. DNA of the CDR3: TGTGCCAGCAGTTTGGGATGGGGGCTAACCTCCGCCGGGGAGCTGTTTTTT.

This clonotype was seen a few times. CDR3 in amino acids: CASSRSRGTFTDTQYF. The CDR3 bases are TGCGCCAGCAGCCGATCACGGGGAACCTTCACAGATACGCAGTATTTT. The V call is TRBV4-3, the J call TRBJ2-3, with TRBD2 as a possible D gene (5 bases). Between the trimmed V and J ends, which lost 4 bases and 2 bases, there was a span of 16 bases. This CDR3 is built from 16 residues. The V gene's germline CDR1 is LGHNA and CDR2 YSLEER.

This clonotype was seen more than once but under ten times. This chain links TRBV7-9 with TRBJ2-1, with D perhaps matching TRBD1 or TRBD2 (6 bases each). The CDR3 has 14 residues. Germline V gene data show CDR1 as SEHNR and CDR2 as FQNEAQ (reference sequence). Between the trimmed V and J ends, which lost 6 bases and 9 bases, there was a span of 18 bases. CDR3 loop: CASSRDLQGTEQFF. CDR3 DNA sequence: TGTGCCAGCAGTCGGGACTTACAGGGAACTGAGCAGTTCTTC.

This rearrangement joins TRBV6-1 to TRBJ2-1; 7 bases match TRBD2. This CDR3 is built from 14 residues. V shed 6 bases and J 9 bases; nucleotides not matched to a gene: 11. The V gene's germline CDR1 is MNHNS and CDR2 SASEGT. Here the CDR3 DNA reads TGTGCCAGCAGGGTCAGGTACGGGGAGGGTGAGCAGTTCTTC. As protein: CASRVRYGEGEQFF.

The chain links TRBV20-1 to TRBJ1-5, with 7 positions matching TRBD1. Germline V gives CDR1 DFQATT, CDR2 SNEGSKA (reference sequence). The CDR3 is 14 residues long. V dropped 6 bases and J dropped 2; count of bases not matched to a gene: 7. CDR3 sequence: CSARGGSGNQPQHF. CDR3 DNA sequence: TGCAGTGCCCGAGGGGGCTCCGGCAATCAGCCCCAGCATTTT.